What follows is one TCR beta chain and its context. Its specificity is not known. This sample is drawn from a study of T cell repertoires in cytomegalovirus infection. Looking at the study overall: Public TCR beta signatures indicated both CMV infection and matching HLA type.

Study conclusions and caveats: Ex vivo responses were dominated by HLA-C-restricted CMV-specific TCR beta clonotypes.

Germline lookup yields CDR1 SGHVS and CDR2 FQNEAQ. The V end lost 2 bases, the J end lost 1 base, and 17 bases lay between the germline ends. The CDR3 consists of 17 residues. TCRdb processed the reads anew with MiXCR; each CDR3 protein has one entry. The sample consists of approximately 340,000 distinct CDR3 sequences, about 28% of them appearing once. Sequences were derived from cultured PBMCs, sampled from culture after CMV antigen stimulation. This sequence joins TRBV7-8 and TRBJ1-2; the D is unclear. This clonotype was obtained from a human donor in good health (CMV status not recorded). Some clones in this sample may be carry-over from other donors' samples. The CDR3 loop is CASSLRTGYGDNYGYTF. The CDR3 DNA sequence: TGTGCCAGCAGCTTACGGACGGGGTACGGGGATAACTATGGCTACACCTTC.